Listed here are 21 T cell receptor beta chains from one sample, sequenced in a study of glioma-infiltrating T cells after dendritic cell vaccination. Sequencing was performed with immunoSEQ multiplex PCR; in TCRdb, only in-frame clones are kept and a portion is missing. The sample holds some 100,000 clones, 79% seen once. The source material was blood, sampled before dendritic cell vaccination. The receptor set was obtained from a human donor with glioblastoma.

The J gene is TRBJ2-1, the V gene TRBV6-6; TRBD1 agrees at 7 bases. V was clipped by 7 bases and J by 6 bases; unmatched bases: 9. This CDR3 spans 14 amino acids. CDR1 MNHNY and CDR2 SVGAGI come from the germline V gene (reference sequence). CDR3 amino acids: CASIRRQGSNEQFF. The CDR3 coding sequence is TGTGCCAGCATACGACGACAGGGTTCCAATGAGCAGTTCTTC.

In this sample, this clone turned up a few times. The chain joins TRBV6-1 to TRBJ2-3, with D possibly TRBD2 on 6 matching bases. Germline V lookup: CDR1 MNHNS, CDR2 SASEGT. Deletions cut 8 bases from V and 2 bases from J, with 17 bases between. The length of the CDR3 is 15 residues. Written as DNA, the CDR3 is TGTGCCAGCTCGATCGTGGCGGGACCCACAGATACGCAGTATTTT. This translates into CASSIVAGPTDTQYF.

CDR3 sequence reads: CASSLGGVYPAESPLHF. CDR3 in DNA: TGCGCCAGCAGCTTGGGGGGGGTGTATCCCGCCGAATCACCCCTCCACTTT. The chain carries TRBV5-1 and TRBJ1-6; a possible D gene is TRBD1 (5 bases). The CDR3 sequence is 17 residues long. Trimming pared 0 bases from V and 10 bases from J, leaving 20 bases between. The germline V gene encodes CDR1 SGHRS and CDR2 YFSETQ.

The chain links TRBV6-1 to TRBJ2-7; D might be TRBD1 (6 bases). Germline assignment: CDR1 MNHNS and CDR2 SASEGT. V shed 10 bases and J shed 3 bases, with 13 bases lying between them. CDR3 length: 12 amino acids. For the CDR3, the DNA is TGTGCCACCACCGGGACACTCTACGAGCAGTACTTC. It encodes CATTGTLYEQYF.

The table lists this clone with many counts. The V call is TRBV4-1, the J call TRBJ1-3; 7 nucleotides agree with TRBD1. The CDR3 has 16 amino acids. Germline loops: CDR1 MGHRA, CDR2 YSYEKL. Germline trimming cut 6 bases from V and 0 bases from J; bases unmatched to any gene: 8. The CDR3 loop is CASSPRQGGSGNTIYF. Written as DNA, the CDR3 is TGCGCCAGCAGTCCCCGACAGGGCGGCTCTGGAAACACCATATATTTT.

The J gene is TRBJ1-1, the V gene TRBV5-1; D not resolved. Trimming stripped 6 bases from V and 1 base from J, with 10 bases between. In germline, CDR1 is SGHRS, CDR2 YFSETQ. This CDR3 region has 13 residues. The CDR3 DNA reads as TGCGCCAGCAATCGCGGCGGGAACACTGAAGCTTTCTTT. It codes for CASNRGGNTEAFF.

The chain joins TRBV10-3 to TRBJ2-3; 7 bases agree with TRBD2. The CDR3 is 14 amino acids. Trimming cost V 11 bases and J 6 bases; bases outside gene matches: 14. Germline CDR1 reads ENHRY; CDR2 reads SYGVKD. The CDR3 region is CAARSGPLRDTQYF. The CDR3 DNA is TGTGCCGCTCGTAGCGGGCCGCTTAGGGATACGCAGTATTTT.

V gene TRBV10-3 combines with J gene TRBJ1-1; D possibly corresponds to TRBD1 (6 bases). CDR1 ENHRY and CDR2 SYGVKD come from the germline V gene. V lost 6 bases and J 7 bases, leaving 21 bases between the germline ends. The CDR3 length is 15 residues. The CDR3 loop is CAIRSFDRPQIEAFF. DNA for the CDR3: TGTGCCATCAGATCTTTTGACAGGCCTCAAATTGAAGCTTTCTTT.

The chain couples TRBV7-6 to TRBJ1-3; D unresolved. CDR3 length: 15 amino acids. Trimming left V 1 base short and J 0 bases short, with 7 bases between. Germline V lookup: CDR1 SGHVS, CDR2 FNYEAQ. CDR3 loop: CASSLGPFSGNTIYF. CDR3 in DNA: TGTGCCAGCAGCTTAGGTCCGTTCTCTGGAAACACCATATATTTT.

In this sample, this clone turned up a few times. The chain's CDR3 is CASSQATGMVDTQYF. CDR3 DNA: TGTGCCAGCAGCCAAGCGACAGGGATGGTAGATACGCAGTATTTT. The chain carries TRBV4-2 and TRBJ2-3; 7 nucleotides line up with TRBD1. Germline V CDR1 and CDR2: LGHNA, YNFKEQ. Trimming cost V 1 base and J 5 bases; bases outside gene matches: 6. The CDR3 extends over 15 amino acids.

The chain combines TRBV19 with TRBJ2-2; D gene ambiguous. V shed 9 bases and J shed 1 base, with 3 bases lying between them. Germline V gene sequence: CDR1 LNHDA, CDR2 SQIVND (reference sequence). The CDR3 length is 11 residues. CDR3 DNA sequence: TGTGCCAGCGGGAACACCGGGGAGCTGTTTTTT. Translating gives CASGNTGELFF. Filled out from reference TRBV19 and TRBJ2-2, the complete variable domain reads DGGITQSPKYLFRKEGQNVTLSCEQNLNHDAMYWYRQDPGQGLRLIYYSQIVNDFQKGDIAEGYSVSREKKESFPLTVTSAQKNPTAFYLCASGNTGELFFGEGSRLTVL.

CDR3 amino acids: CASSVGAIVGEKLFF. The CDR3 DNA reads TGTGCCAGCAGCGTGGGGGCGATAGTTGGGGAAAAACTGTTTTTT. The V call is TRBV9, the J call TRBJ1-4; tentatively, D is TRBD1 (6 bases). Germline V gene sequence: CDR1 SGDLS, CDR2 YYNGEE. V lost 2 bases and J lost 8, with 16 bases in between. CDR3 length: 15 amino acids.

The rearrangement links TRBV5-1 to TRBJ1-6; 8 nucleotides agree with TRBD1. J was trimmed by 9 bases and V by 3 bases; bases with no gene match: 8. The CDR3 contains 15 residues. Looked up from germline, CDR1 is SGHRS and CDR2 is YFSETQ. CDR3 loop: CASSSGQGGISPLHF. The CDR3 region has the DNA TGCGCCAGCAGCTCCGGACAGGGAGGCATTTCACCCCTCCACTTT.

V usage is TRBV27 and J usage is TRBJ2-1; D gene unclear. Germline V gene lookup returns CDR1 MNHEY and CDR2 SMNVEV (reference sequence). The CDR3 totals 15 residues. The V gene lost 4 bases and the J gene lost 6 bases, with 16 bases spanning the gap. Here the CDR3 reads CASSSPQGARNEQFF. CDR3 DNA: TGTGCCAGCAGTTCGCCCCAAGGAGCCCGCAATGAGCAGTTCTTC.

CDR3 nucleotide sequence: TGTGCCAGCAGTTACTCGAGTCAGGACTCTGGAAACACCATATATTTT. Residues: CASSYSSQDSGNTIYF. The chain recombines TRBV6-6 with TRBJ1-3; D gene unclear. Per the germline V gene, CDR1 is MNHNY and CDR2 is SVGAGI (reference sequence). CDR3 length equals 16 residues. V lost 0 bases, J lost 0 bases, and 9 bases lay in between.

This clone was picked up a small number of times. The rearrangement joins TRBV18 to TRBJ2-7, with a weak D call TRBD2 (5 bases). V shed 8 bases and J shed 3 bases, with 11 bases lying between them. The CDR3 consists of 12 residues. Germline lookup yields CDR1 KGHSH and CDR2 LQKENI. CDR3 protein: CASGPGDYEQYF. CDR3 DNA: TGTGCCAGCGGACCCGGGGACTACGAGCAGTACTTC.

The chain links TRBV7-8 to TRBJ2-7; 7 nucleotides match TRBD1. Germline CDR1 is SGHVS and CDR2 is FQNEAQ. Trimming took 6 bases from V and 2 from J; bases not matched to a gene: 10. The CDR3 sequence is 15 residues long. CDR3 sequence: CASSFIRDSAYEQYF. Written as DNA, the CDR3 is TGTGCCAGCAGTTTCATCCGGGACAGCGCCTACGAGCAGTACTTC.

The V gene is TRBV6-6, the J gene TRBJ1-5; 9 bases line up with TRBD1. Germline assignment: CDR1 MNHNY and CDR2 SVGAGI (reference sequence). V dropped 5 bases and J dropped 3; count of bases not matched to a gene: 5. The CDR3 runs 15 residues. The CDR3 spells CASSKGQGFNQPQHF. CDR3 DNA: TGTGCCAGCAGTAAAGGACAGGGGTTCAATCAGCCCCAGCATTTT.

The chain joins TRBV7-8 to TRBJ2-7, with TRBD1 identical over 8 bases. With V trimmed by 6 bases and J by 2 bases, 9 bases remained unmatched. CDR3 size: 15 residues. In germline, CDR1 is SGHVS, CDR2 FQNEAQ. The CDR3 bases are TGTGCCAGCAGTTCAACAGGGGGAAGACCCTACGAGCAGTACTTC. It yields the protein CASSSTGGRPYEQYF.

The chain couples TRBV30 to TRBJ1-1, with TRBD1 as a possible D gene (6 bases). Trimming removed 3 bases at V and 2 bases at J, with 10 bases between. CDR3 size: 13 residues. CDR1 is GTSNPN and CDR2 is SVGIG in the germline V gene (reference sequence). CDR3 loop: CAWRTGTNTEAFF. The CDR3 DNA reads TGTGCCTGGAGGACAGGAACCAACACTGAAGCTTTCTTT.

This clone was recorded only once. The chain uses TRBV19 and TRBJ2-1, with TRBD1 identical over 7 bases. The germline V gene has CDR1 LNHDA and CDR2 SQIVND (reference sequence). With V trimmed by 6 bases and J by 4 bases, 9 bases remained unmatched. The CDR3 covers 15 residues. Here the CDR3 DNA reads TGTGCCAGTAGCCTATCCGGGACAGTTTACAATGAGCAGTTCTTC. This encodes CASSLSGTVYNEQFF.